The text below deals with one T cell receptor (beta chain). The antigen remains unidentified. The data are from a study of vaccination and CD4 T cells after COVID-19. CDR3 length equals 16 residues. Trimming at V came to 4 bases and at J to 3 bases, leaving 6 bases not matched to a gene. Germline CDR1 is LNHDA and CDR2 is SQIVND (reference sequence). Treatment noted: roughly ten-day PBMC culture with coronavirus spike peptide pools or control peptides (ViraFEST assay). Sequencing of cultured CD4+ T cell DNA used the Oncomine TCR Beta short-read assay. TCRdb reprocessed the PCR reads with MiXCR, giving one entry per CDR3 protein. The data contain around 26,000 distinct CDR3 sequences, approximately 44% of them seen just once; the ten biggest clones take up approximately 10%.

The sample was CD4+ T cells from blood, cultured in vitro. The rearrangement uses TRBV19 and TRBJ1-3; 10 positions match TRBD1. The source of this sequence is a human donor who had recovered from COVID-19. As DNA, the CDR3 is TGTGCCAGTAGTAGATGGACAGGGGGAATTGGAAACACCATATATTTT. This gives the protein CASSRWTGGIGNTIYF.